Below are 10 T cell receptor beta chains sequenced from a single sample in a study of metastatic and nonmetastatic thyroid tumors. Thyroid surgery took place with no prior treatment in any patient. TCRdb re-called the PCR reads via MiXCR. The sample lists more than 40,000 clones, 28% occurring once. The sequencing input was blood. The receptors here all came from a male donor with papillary thyroid cancer or a benign thyroid nodule (not recorded which). Some clones in this sample may be carry-over from other donors' samples.

To note about this clone: Because the CDR3 is missing its conserved closing phenylalanine or tryptophan, this is likely a read error. The rearrangement joins TRBV6-1 to TRBJ1-2; D is possibly TRBD1 (5 bases). Germline CDR1 reads MNHNS; CDR2 reads SASEGT. The length of the CDR3 is 15 residues. The CDR3 DNA reads TGTGCCAGAAGTGACGACCAGGGAAGGTATCGGGGCTACACCCTC. Translating gives CARSDDQGRYRGYTL.

The chain employs TRBV30 and TRBJ2-7; 12 bases fit TRBD2. The germline V gene has CDR1 GTSNPN and CDR2 SVGIG (reference sequence). The CDR3 is 13 amino acids. V was pared by 4 bases and J by 7 bases, with 5 bases of the junction left unmatched. Here the CDR3 reads CAWMGTSGREQYF. The CDR3 DNA reads as TGTGCCTGGATGGGGACTAGCGGGCGAGAGCAGTACTTC.

This clone was seen repeatedly, ten times or more. V gene TRBV19 combines with J gene TRBJ2-2; D unresolved. The V and J ends lost 6 bases and 6 bases respectively, with 8 bases between them. This CDR3 is built from 12 residues. Germline V gene lookup returns CDR1 LNHDA and CDR2 SQIVND (reference sequence). Written as DNA, the CDR3 is TGTGCCAGTAGCCCCGCTCCCGGGGAGCTGTTTTTT. Translation gives CASSPAPGELFF.

This rearrangement joins TRBV10-2 to TRBJ2-5; tentative D call: TRBD2 (5 bases). Germline loops: CDR1 WSHSY, CDR2 SAAADI. CDR3 length: 15 residues. The V gene lost 10 bases and the J gene lost 4 bases, with 22 bases spanning the gap. The CDR3 DNA sequence: TGCGCCATCAAGGGTGCGGGTGGAAGGCTAGAGACCCAGTACTTC. The encoded protein is CAIKGAGGRLETQYF.

This clone was counted at least ten times. This sequence joins TRBV6-2 or TRBV6-3 and TRBJ1-1; the D gene is possibly TRBD1 (6 bases). This CDR3 has 12 amino acids. Trimming left V 8 bases short and J 3 bases short, with 10 bases between. Germline assignment: CDR1 MNHEY and CDR2 SVGEGT. In DNA form, the CDR3 reads TGTGCCAGCGCCACAGGGTACACTGAAGCTTTCTTT. It specifies CASATGYTEAFF.

In its sample, this clone was seen a few times. Mismatch with germline at one junction end may stem from a read error. The chain recombines TRBV27 with TRBJ2-1; maybe TRBD2 (5 bases). The CDR3 covers 16 residues. The germline V gene encodes CDR1 MNHEY and CDR2 SMNVEV (reference sequence). The CDR3 coding sequence is TGTGCCAGCAGTCCGCTCGGGATGGCTTCACGCAATCAGCAGTTCTTC. Its protein is CASSPLGMASRNQQFF.

This clone was found many times. This rearrangement joins TRBV3-1 to TRBJ2-1, with D unclear. The V and J ends lost 1 base and 7 bases respectively, with 14 bases between them. CDR1 and CDR2 (germline): LGHDT, YNNKEL (reference sequence). The CDR3 covers 15 residues. CDR3 DNA sequence: TGTGCCAGCAGCCAAGGGGCCCTGTTATTAAATGAGCAGTTCTTC. This encodes CASSQGALLLNEQFF.

This clone was recorded a few times. This chain uses TRBV6-2 or TRBV6-3 with TRBJ1-2, with D possibly TRBD1 on 5 matching bases. Trimming cost V 2 bases and J 1 base, with 8 bases left between them. The CDR3 runs to 14 residues. Germline V gene data show CDR1 as MNHEY and CDR2 as SVGEGT. CDR3 sequence reads: CASSYGGGNYGYTF. The CDR3 DNA sequence: TGTGCCAGCAGTTACGGGGGTGGTAACTATGGCTACACCTTC.

The genes are TRBV9 and TRBJ1-2, with D perhaps matching TRBD1 (5 bases). Germline-derived CDR1 and CDR2 are SGDLS and YYNGEE. This CDR3 region has 17 residues. The germline V and J ends were trimmed by 3 bases and 4 bases, with 22 bases remaining between them. DNA of the CDR3: TGTGCCAGCAGCGGGTCCCTTAAGGGACCCCAGTTCTATGGCTACACCTTC. Residues: CASSGSLKGPQFYGYTF.

This clone was seen many times. The rearrangement links TRBV4-1 to TRBJ1-2, with TRBD1 matching over 7 bases. This CDR3 spans 16 amino acids. CDR1 is MGHRA, CDR2 YSYEKL, per germline. Trimming removed 3 bases from V and 4 bases from J; junction bases left unmatched: 11. The CDR3 DNA follows: TGCGCCAGCAGCCAGACGGGGCAGGGGGTATCCTATGGCTACACCTTC. This gives the protein CASSQTGQGVSYGYTF.